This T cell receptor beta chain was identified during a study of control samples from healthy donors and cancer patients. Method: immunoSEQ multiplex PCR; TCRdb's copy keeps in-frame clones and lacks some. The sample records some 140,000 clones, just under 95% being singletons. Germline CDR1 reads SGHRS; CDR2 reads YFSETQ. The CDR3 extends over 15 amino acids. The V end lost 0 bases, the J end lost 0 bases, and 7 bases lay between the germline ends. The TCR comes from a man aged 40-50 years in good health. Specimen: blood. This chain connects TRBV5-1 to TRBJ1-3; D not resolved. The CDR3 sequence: CASSLGSPSGNTIYF. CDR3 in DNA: TGCGCCAGCAGCTTGGGGAGCCCCTCTGGAAACACCATATATTTT.